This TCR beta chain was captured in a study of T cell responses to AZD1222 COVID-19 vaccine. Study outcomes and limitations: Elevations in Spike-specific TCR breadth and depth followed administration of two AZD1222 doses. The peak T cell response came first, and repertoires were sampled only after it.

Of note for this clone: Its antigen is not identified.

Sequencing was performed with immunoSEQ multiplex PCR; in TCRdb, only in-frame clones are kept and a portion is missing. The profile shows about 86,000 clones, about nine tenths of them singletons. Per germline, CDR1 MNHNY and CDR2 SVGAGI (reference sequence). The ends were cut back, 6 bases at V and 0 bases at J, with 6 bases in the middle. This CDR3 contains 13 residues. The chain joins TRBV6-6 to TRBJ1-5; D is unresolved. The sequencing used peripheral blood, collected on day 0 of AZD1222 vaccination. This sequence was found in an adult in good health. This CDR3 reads CASSPGSNQPQHF. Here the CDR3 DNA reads TGTGCCAGCAGCCCGGGTAGCAATCAGCCCCAGCATTTT.